The sequence of this T cell receptor beta chain was determined in a study of T cell responses to AZD1222 COVID-19 vaccine. The method was immunoSEQ multiplex PCR; TCRdb's version includes in-frame clones alone and lacks a portion of them. The sample consists of some 180,000 clones, approximately 92% of them appearing once. Trimming pared 4 bases from V and 1 base from J, leaving 13 bases between. Germline lookup yields CDR1 MDHEN and CDR2 SYDVKM. The CDR3 is 15 amino acids. The gene calls are TRBV28 and TRBJ1-1; D is possibly TRBD1 (6 bases). This sequence originates from an adult in good health. The material sequenced was peripheral blood, taken on day 0 of AZD1222 vaccination. The DNA of the CDR3 is TGTGCCAGCAGTTCCCCTACAGGGAGGAACACTGAAGCTTTCTTT. This encodes CASSSPTGRNTEAFF.